This TCR beta chain stems from a study of blood T cell repertoires in COVID-19. Looking at the study overall: COVID-19 samples from acute and convalescent phases originated in the United States, Italy and Spain.

CDR3 size: 16 residues. The trim removed 2 bases at V and 2 bases at J, leaving 5 bases unmatched. Germline lookup yields CDR1 KGHDR and CDR2 SFDVKD. Method: immunoSEQ multiplex PCR; TCRdb's copy keeps in-frame clones and lacks some. The table records 350,000 to 500,000 clones, about 90% of them present only once. This TCR was sampled from a man younger than 35 with COVID-19, enrolled during active disease. The sequenced sample consisted of peripheral blood. V gene TRBV24-1 combines with J gene TRBJ2-3; TRBD2 matches at 8 bases. For the CDR3, the DNA is TGTGCCACCAGTGATTCGGTCGGGAGGGCCACAGATACGCAGTATTTT. Amino acid sequence: CATSDSVGRATDTQYF.